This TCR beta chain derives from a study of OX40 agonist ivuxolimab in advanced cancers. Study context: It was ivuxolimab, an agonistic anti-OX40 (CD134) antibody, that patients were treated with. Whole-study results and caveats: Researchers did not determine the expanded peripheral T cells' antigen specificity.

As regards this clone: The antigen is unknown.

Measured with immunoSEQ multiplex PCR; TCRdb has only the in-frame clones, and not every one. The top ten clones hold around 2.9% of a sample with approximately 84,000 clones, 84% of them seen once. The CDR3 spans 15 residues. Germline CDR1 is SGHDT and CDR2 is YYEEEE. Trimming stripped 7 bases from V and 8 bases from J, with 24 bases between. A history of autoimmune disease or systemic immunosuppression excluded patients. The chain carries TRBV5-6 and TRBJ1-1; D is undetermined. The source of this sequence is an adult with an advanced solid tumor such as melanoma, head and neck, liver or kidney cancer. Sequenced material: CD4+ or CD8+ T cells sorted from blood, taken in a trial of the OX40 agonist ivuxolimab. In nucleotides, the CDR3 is TGTGCCAGCCAAACCAACTTAGAGGGAGGGCGCGAAGCTTTCTTT. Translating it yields CASQTNLEGGREAFF.